One sample yielded the 27 T cell receptor beta chains listed below, sequenced in a study of blood T cell repertoires in COVID-19. Generated by immunoSEQ multiplex PCR, the TCRdb table keeps only in-frame clones and is missing some. The sample includes 130,000 or so clones, approximately 80% of them seen just once. Sequenced material: peripheral blood. The receptors were gathered from a human donor in a cohort sampled during active COVID-19.

V gene TRBV5-1 combines with J gene TRBJ2-5, with 9 bases that match TRBD1. After removal of 4 bases from V and 5 bases from J, the junction contained 3 bases not matched to a gene. The CDR3 spans 13 residues. Germline assignment: CDR1 SGHRS and CDR2 YFSETQ. The CDR3 DNA follows: TGCGCCAGCAGCCCAGGGACAGGGGAGACCCAGTACTTC. Amino acid sequence: CASSPGTGETQYF.

The CDR3 DNA reads TGTGCCAGCAGCTTAGGTCGGGGAGGTCGGGAGACCCAGTACTTC. Its protein is CASSLGRGGRETQYF. This chain connects TRBV13 to TRBJ2-5, with a possible D match to TRBD2 (6 bases). This CDR3 is 15 amino acids long. CDR1 is PRHDT and CDR2 is FYEKMQ in the germline V gene (reference sequence). The V gene lost 0 bases and the J gene lost 5 bases, with 13 bases spanning the gap. The whole variable domain, remainder taken from reference TRBV13 and TRBJ2-5, is AAGVIQSPRHLIKEKRETATLKCYPIPRHDTVYWYQQGPGQDPQFLISFYEKMQSDKGSIPDRFSAQQFSDYHSELNMSSLELGDSALYFCASSLGRGGRETQYFGPGTRLLVL.

This sequence joins TRBV6-2 or TRBV6-3 and TRBJ1-1; D remains unclear. The CDR3 length is 13 residues. CDR1 MNHEY and CDR2 SVGEGT come from the germline V gene. Deletions cut 3 bases from V and 4 bases from J, with 9 bases between. This CDR3 reads CASSYLTPTEAFF. In DNA, the CDR3 is TGTGCCAGCAGTTATTTGACACCCACTGAAGCTTTCTTT.

V usage is TRBV6-5 and J usage is TRBJ1-4; TRBD1 might be the D (6 bases). The CDR3 covers 13 residues. The V gene lost 6 bases and the J gene lost 5 bases, with 10 bases spanning the gap. Germline-derived CDR1 and CDR2 are MNHEY and SVGAGI. The CDR3 DNA is TGTGCCAGCAGCAATACAGGGAATGAAAAACTGTTTTTT. It is translated as CASSNTGNEKLFF.

The chain links TRBV5-4 to TRBJ2-3; D is possibly TRBD2 (6 bases). The germline gives CDR1 SGHNT, CDR2 YYREEE (reference sequence). CDR3 length: 15 residues. The V end lost 4 bases, the J end lost 2 bases, and 14 bases lay between the germline ends. The CDR3 DNA reads as TGTGCCAGCAGCGCGAGCCCTAGCGCCACAGATACGCAGTATTTT. Its translation: CASSASPSATDTQYF. Full variable domain (rest looked up from reference TRBV5-4 and TRBJ2-3): ETGVTQSPTHLIKTRGQQVTLRCSSQSGHNTVSWYQQALGQGPQFIFQYYREEENGRGNFPPRFSGLQFPNYSSELNVNALELDDSALYLCASSASPSATDTQYFGPGTRLTVL.

V is TRBV7-8 and J is TRBJ2-1; D is possibly TRBD2 (6 bases). The CDR3 totals 15 residues. Germline V gene data show CDR1 as SGHVS and CDR2 as FQNEAQ. The V end was cut by 0 bases, the J end by 4 bases, with 10 bases between. The CDR3 bases are TGTGCCAGCAGCTTAGCGGACGGACTATACAATGAGCAGTTCTTC. Translating gives CASSLADGLYNEQFF.

V usage is TRBV18 and J usage is TRBJ1-3; 9 bases fit TRBD1. The ends lost 0 bases at V and 8 bases at J; junction bases unmatched: 8. Germline assignment: CDR1 KGHSH and CDR2 LQKENI. The CDR3 is made up of 16 amino acids. CDR3 protein: CASSPPLGQGGDTIYF. The CDR3 DNA is TGTGCCAGCTCACCACCCCTGGGACAGGGTGGGGACACCATATATTTT. The full variable domain, its missing parts supplied by reference TRBV18 and TRBJ1-3, is NAGVMQNPRHLVRRRGQEARLRCSPMKGHSHVYWYRQLPEEGLKFMVYLQKENIIDESGMPKERFSAEFPKEGPSILRIQQVVRGDSAAYFCASSPPLGQGGDTIYFGEGSWLTVV.

The chain employs TRBV10-1 and TRBJ1-3; D is perhaps TRBD1 (6 bases). V lost 3 bases and J 2 bases, leaving 8 bases between the germline ends. The CDR3 length is 14 residues. Germline values: CDR1 WNHNN, CDR2 SYGVQD (reference sequence). DNA of the CDR3: TGCGCCAGCAGTGAAGGGACACCTGGAAACACCATATATTTT. Translation gives CASSEGTPGNTIYF.

The chain combines TRBV2 with TRBJ1-2, with TRBD1 as a possible D gene (5 bases). Trimming left V 6 bases short and J 1 base short, with 12 bases between. Germline loops: CDR1 SNHLY, CDR2 FYNNEI. The CDR3 loop spans 14 amino acids. The CDR3 loop is CASSGRAFNYGYTF. As DNA, the CDR3 is TGTGCCAGCAGCGGCAGGGCTTTTAACTATGGCTACACCTTC.

The rearrangement joins TRBV24-1 to TRBJ2-3, with a tentative D call TRBD1 (6 bases). The CDR3 sequence is 16 residues long. Trimming removed 3 bases from V and 3 bases from J, with 15 bases in between. CDR1 KGHDR and CDR2 SFDVKD come from the germline V gene. CDR3 nucleotide sequence: TGTGCCACCAGTGATGCCTCGGGACACGGGACAGATACGCAGTATTTT. Residues: CATSDASGHGTDTQYF.

The chain links TRBV2 to TRBJ1-5; 7 bases are shared with TRBD1. The CDR3 is made up of 15 amino acids. V gave up 8 bases and J gave up 1 base; unmatched junction bases: 8. The germline V gene has CDR1 SNHLY and CDR2 FYNNEI. For the CDR3, the DNA is TGTGCCAGCCGTATTGAGACAGGGAGCAATCAGCCCCAGCATTTT. This codes for CASRIETGSNQPQHF. Supplemented by reference TRBV2 and TRBJ1-5, the full variable domain reads EPEVTQTPSHQVTQMGQEVILRCVPISNHLYFYWYRQILGQKVEFLVSFYNNEISEKSEIFDDQFSVERPDGSNFTLKIRSTKLEDSAMYFCASRIETGSNQPQHFGDGTRLSIL.

The chain recombines TRBV2 with TRBJ2-7; 9 bases line up with TRBD1. This CDR3 is built from 17 residues. CDR1 is SNHLY and CDR2 is FYNNEI in the germline V gene. Unmatched junction bases numbered 12, after V lost 2 bases and J lost 4 bases. In nucleotides, the CDR3 is TGTGCCAGCAGTGAATGGGTGACAGGGGGTTTTGATTACGAGCAGTACTTC. Protein: CASSEWVTGGFDYEQYF.

This clone was counted between two and nine times. This chain connects TRBV10-3 to TRBJ1-2; 7 bases agree with TRBD1. This CDR3 contains 13 residues. CDR1 and CDR2 (germline): ENHRY, SYGVKD. Germline trimming cut 10 bases from V and 8 bases from J; bases unmatched to any gene: 13. The CDR3 DNA reads as TGTGCCACCCAAGTGACAGGGAGAGAGGGCTACACCTTC. Encoded protein: CATQVTGREGYTF.

The CDR3 is CASSAGTSGTYEQYF. In DNA form, the CDR3 reads TGTGCCAGTAGTGCAGGGACTAGCGGTACCTACGAGCAGTACTTC. The chain joins TRBV19 to TRBJ2-7; 11 nucleotides match TRBD2. The V and J ends lost 5 bases and 2 bases, in that order; junction bases with no gene match: 5. Per germline, CDR1 LNHDA and CDR2 SQIVND (reference sequence). The CDR3 is 15 residues long.

The gene calls are TRBV19 and TRBJ2-4; possibly TRBD1 for D (7 bases). V was clipped by 10 bases and J by 1 base, with 26 bases between them. The CDR3 loop spans 18 amino acids. The germline CDR1 and CDR2 sequences are LNHDA and SQIVND (reference sequence). The CDR3 DNA reads as TGTGCCACTGTTGCCCCAATTGGAGGGGGCCCTGCCAAAAACATTCAGTACTTC. Its protein is CATVAPIGGGPAKNIQYF.

The chain couples TRBV6-4 to TRBJ2-3, with a tentative D call TRBD2 (6 bases). The CDR3 sequence is 13 residues long. V was shortened by 2 bases and J by 5 bases, with 8 bases between the two germline ends. From germline, CDR1 is MRHNA and CDR2 SNTAGT. The CDR3 coding sequence is TGTGCCAGCAGTGACCAGGGAGGAGATACGCAGTATTTT. Protein product: CASSDQGGDTQYF.

CDR3 protein: CASSPGIGDYGYTF. CDR3 bases: TGCGCCAGCAGCCCAGGGATAGGGGACTATGGCTACACCTTC. The chain employs TRBV5-1 and TRBJ1-2; D perhaps matches TRBD1 (5 bases). With 4 bases removed from V and 3 bases from J, the gap between germline ends came to 13 bases. This CDR3 has 14 residues. Germline loops: CDR1 SGHRS, CDR2 YFSETQ.

This clone has a single count. The chain combines TRBV27 with TRBJ1-3; 8 nucleotides match TRBD1. Germline-derived CDR1 and CDR2 are MNHEY and SMNVEV (reference sequence). With V trimmed by 3 bases and J by 2 bases, 3 bases remained unmatched. The CDR3 sequence is 15 residues long. The CDR3 loop is CASSLRTGTGNTIYF. The CDR3 region has the DNA TGTGCCAGCAGTTTGCGGACAGGGACTGGAAACACCATATATTTT.

V gene TRBV6-5 combines with J gene TRBJ1-2, with 7 bases identical to TRBD1. The CDR3 extends over 12 amino acids. Germline V gene lookup returns CDR1 MNHEY and CDR2 SVGAGI. This CDR3 reads CVIRGPGYGYTF. The DNA for the CDR3 is TGTGTGATAAGGGGGCCGGGCTATGGCTACACCTTC.

The chain uses TRBV27 and TRBJ2-7; 11 bases fit TRBD2. The CDR3 sequence is 17 residues long. CDR1 is MNHEY and CDR2 is SMNVEV in the germline V gene (reference sequence). After removal of 0 bases from V and 0 bases from J, the junction contained 4 bases not matched to a gene. CDR3 residues: CASSLSSGGAHSYEQYF. The CDR3 coding sequence is TGTGCCAGCAGTTTATCTAGCGGGGGGGCCCACTCCTACGAGCAGTACTTC.

The CDR3, as DNA: TGTGCCAGCAGCGGGTGGGCGTACCAAGAGACCCAGTACTTC. It yields the protein CASSGWAYQETQYF. The rearrangement links TRBV5-6 to TRBJ2-5; D remains unclear. Germline lookup yields CDR1 SGHDT and CDR2 YYEEEE. V shed 4 bases and J shed 0 bases, with 10 bases lying between them. The CDR3 runs 14 residues.

J is TRBJ2-1 and V is TRBV10-1; D gene uncertain. Per the germline V gene, CDR1 is WNHNN and CDR2 is SYGVQD (reference sequence). V was cut by 0 bases and J by 5 bases, with 8 bases left in between. This CDR3 is built from 14 residues. This CDR3 reads CASSESRGNNEQFF. The DNA of the CDR3 is TGCGCCAGCAGTGAGTCGAGAGGAAACAATGAGCAGTTCTTC.

The chain links TRBV7-6 to TRBJ1-3; TRBD1 agrees at 8 bases. With 1 base clipped from V and 1 base from J, the junction kept 12 bases outside the gene matches. From germline, CDR1 is SGHVS and CDR2 FNYEAQ. The CDR3 extends over 19 amino acids. The CDR3, as DNA: TGTGCCAGCAGCTTAGTGGGACCCAGGGGGCGCGGGTCTGGAAACACCATATATTTT. Residues: CASSLVGPRGRGSGNTIYF.

The V call is TRBV7-9, the J call TRBJ1-1; D unresolved. This CDR3 is 13 amino acids long. Trimming left V 1 base short and J 3 bases short, with 6 bases between. The germline V gene has CDR1 SEHNR and CDR2 FQNEAQ (reference sequence). CDR3 in DNA: TGTGCCAGCAGCTTAGAGAGGGACACTGAAGCTTTCTTT. Translating it yields CASSLERDTEAFF.

This clone has only a few counts. This sequence joins TRBV4-1 and TRBJ2-7, with 7 bases identical to TRBD1. This CDR3 is 15 amino acids long. CDR1 MGHRA and CDR2 YSYEKL come from the germline V gene. Losses at the gene ends were 0 bases for V and 4 bases for J; bases not matched to a gene: 6. CDR3 DNA sequence: TGCGCCAGCAGCCAAGATCTGGGACAGAGATACGAGCAGTACTTC. Its translation: CASSQDLGQRYEQYF.

The chain carries TRBV25-1 and TRBJ2-4; D is perhaps TRBD2 (6 bases). Germline assignment: CDR1 MGHDK and CDR2 SYGVNS. CDR3 length: 13 residues. The V and J ends lost 3 bases and 9 bases respectively, with 12 bases between them. DNA for the CDR3: TGTGCCAGCAGTGACGCGGGGCAAGCCATTCAGTACTTC. It encodes CASSDAGQAIQYF. Full variable domain (remainder filled in from reference TRBV25-1 and TRBJ2-4): EADIYQTPRYLVIGTGKKITLECSQTMGHDKMYWYQQDPGMELHLIHYSYGVNSTEKGDLSSESTVSRIRTEHFPLTLESARPSHTSQYLCASSDAGQAIQYFGAGTRLSVL.

V gene TRBV27 combines with J gene TRBJ1-2, with 11 bases fitting TRBD1. This CDR3 comprises 15 residues. Germline-derived CDR1 and CDR2 are MNHEY and SMNVEV (reference sequence). After removal of 7 bases from V and 4 bases from J, the junction contained 8 bases not matched to a gene. CDR3 in amino acids: CASKSGTGGFYGYTF. The DNA for the CDR3 is TGTGCCAGCAAATCCGGGACAGGGGGATTCTATGGCTACACCTTC.